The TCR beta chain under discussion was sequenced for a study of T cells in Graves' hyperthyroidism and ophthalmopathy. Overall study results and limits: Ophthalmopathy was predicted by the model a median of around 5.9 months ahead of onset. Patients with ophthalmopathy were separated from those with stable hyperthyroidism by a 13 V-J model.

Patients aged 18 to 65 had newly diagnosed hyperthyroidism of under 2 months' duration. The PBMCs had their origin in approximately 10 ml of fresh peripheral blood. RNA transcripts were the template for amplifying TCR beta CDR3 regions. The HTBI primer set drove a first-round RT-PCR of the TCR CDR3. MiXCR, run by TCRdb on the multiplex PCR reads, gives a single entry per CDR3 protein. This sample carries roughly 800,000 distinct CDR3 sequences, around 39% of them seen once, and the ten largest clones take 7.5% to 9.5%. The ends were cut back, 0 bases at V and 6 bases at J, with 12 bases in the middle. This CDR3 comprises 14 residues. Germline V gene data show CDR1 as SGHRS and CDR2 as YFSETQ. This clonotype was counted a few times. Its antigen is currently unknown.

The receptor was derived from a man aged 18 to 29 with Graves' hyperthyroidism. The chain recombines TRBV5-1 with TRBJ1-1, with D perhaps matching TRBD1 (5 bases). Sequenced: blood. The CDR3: CASSLGSRQSEAFF. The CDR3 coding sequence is TGCGCCAGCAGCTTGGGGTCTCGACAGTCTGAAGCTTTCTTT. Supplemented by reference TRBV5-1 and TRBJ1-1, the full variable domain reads KAGVTQTPRYLIKTRGQQVTLSCSPISGHRSVSWYQQTPGQGLQFLFEYFSETQRNKGNFPGRFSGRQFSNSRSEMNVSTLELGDSALYLCASSLGSRQSEAFFGQGTRLTVV.